These 25 T cell receptor beta chains share one sample of origin, sequenced in a study of T cell responses to AZD1222 COVID-19 vaccine. Sequencing was performed with immunoSEQ multiplex PCR; in TCRdb, only in-frame clones are kept and a portion is missing. This sample has some 120,000 clones; 93% occur once, and the top ten carry approximately 3.4%. Sequenced material: peripheral blood, taken on day 0 of AZD1222 vaccination. The receptor set was obtained from an adult in good health.

The V gene is TRBV7-2, the J gene TRBJ2-5; 7 bases match TRBD2. The ends lost 3 bases at V and 1 base at J; junction bases unmatched: 5. CDR1 and CDR2 from the germline V gene are SGHTA and FQGNSA. The CDR3 length is 15 residues. DNA of the CDR3: TGTGCCAGCAGCTTGAGAGCGGGGTTCCAAGAGACCCAGTACTTC. This gives the protein CASSLRAGFQETQYF.

The J gene is TRBJ2-2, the V gene TRBV24-1, with 7 bases that match TRBD2. V dropped 1 base and J dropped 4; count of bases not matched to a gene: 2. Germline lookup yields CDR1 KGHDR and CDR2 SFDVKD. This CDR3 contains 15 residues. In DNA form, the CDR3 reads TGTGCCACCAGTGATTTTGGGGGGGGCACCGGGGAGCTGTTTTTT. Translated: CATSDFGGGTGELFF.

The chain is built from TRBV27 and TRBJ1-6; no clear D. Germline CDR1 and CDR2: MNHEY and SMNVEV (reference sequence). Trimming removed 10 bases from V and 0 bases from J, with 16 bases in between. CDR3 length: 16 residues. The CDR3 region has the DNA TGTGCCACACGTATTTCAGGCAACTCCTATAATTCACCCCTCCACTTT. Protein product: CATRISGNSYNSPLHF.

The chain combines TRBV12-3 or TRBV12-4 with TRBJ2-7, with D hard to call. The V end lost 9 bases, the J end lost 1 base, and 7 bases lay between the germline ends. This CDR3 has 11 residues. The CDR3, as DNA: TGTGCCAGTGGAAGTTCCTACGAGCAGTACTTC. Translation gives CASGSSYEQYF.

V gene TRBV18 combines with J gene TRBJ1-1; the match to TRBD1 covers 9 bases. The V gene's germline CDR1 is KGHSH and CDR2 LQKENI. Trimming took 3 bases from V and 4 from J; bases not matched to a gene: 9. The CDR3 runs 16 residues. This chain's CDR3 is CASSPGQGAISTEAFF. CDR3 nucleotides: TGTGCCAGCTCACCGGGACAGGGCGCGATTAGCACTGAAGCTTTCTTT.

The J gene is TRBJ2-5, the V gene TRBV24-1; the D is unclear. The CDR3 contains 13 residues. Per germline, CDR1 KGHDR and CDR2 SFDVKD. The ends were cut back, 4 bases at V and 9 bases at J, with 14 bases in the middle. Here the CDR3 DNA reads TGTGCCACCAGTGACCCATTGACCAGTCCCCAGTACTTC. It translates to CATSDPLTSPQYF.

The gene calls are TRBV7-8 and TRBJ2-3; D is perhaps TRBD1 or TRBD2 (5 bases each). The length of the CDR3 is 14 residues. From germline, CDR1 is SGHVS and CDR2 FQNEAQ. V was pared by 1 base and J by 8 bases, with 13 bases between. CDR3 nucleotides: TGTGCCAGCAGCTTAGATCCTGGGGGTTTTACGCAGTATTTT. Protein sequence: CASSLDPGGFTQYF.

The chain combines TRBV2 with TRBJ1-1; D possibly corresponds to TRBD1 (5 bases). The CDR3 consists of 13 residues. Germline V gene lookup returns CDR1 SNHLY and CDR2 FYNNEI. V was cut by 2 bases and J by 8 bases, with 12 bases left in between. CDR3 coding DNA: TGTGCCAGCAGTGAATGGTTAGGGGCCGAAGCTTTCTTT. Its protein product is CASSEWLGAEAFF.

This clone came up a few times. The rearrangement links TRBV7-9 to TRBJ1-1; D is unresolved. Germline CDR1 SEHNR, CDR2 FQNEAQ (reference sequence). The CDR3 covers 14 residues. Trimming took off 1 base at V and 7 bases at J, with 13 bases between the two ends. CDR3 sequence: CASSLELISLEAFF. The CDR3 DNA sequence: TGTGCCAGCAGCTTAGAGCTCATCTCCCTTGAAGCTTTCTTT.

The V gene is TRBV28, the J gene TRBJ2-2, with 11 nucleotides matching TRBD2. Germline loops: CDR1 MDHEN, CDR2 SYDVKM. The CDR3 consists of 15 residues. V lost 6 bases to trimming and J lost 7 bases; unmatched junction nucleotides: 7. Here the CDR3 DNA reads TGTGCCAGCAGCTTAGCGGGAGGGCCGATCGGGGAGCTGTTTTTT. Amino acid sequence: CASSLAGGPIGELFF.

This chain links TRBV19 with TRBJ2-7; unclear D gene. CDR1 and CDR2 (germline): LNHDA, SQIVND (reference sequence). The V gene lost 3 bases and the J gene lost 3 bases, with 9 bases spanning the gap. CDR3 size: 13 residues. CDR3 sequence reads: CASSMDPSYEQYF. For the CDR3, the DNA is TGTGCCAGTAGTATGGATCCCAGCTACGAGCAGTACTTC.

V usage is TRBV20-1 and J usage is TRBJ1-2, with TRBD1 identical over 7 bases. V trimming: 3 bases; J trimming: 7 bases; junction bases outside the gene matches: 14. This CDR3 region has 15 residues. Germline V gene data show CDR1 as DFQATT and CDR2 as SNEGSKA (reference sequence). The CDR3 DNA reads TGCAGTGCTAGTAACCCAGGTACAGGGGCTCTTGGCTACACCTTC. It yields the protein CSASNPGTGALGYTF.

The V gene is TRBV19, the J gene TRBJ1-1; D is unclear. This CDR3 region has 13 residues. V lost 4 bases and J lost 1, with 7 bases in between. Germline V gives CDR1 LNHDA, CDR2 SQIVND (reference sequence). Written as DNA, the CDR3 is TGTGCCAGTAGTAGCGTTCGGAACACTGAAGCTTTCTTT. Translating it yields CASSSVRNTEAFF.

CDR3 bases: TGTGCCAGCAGCGTGGACCCCTCTGGAAACACCATATATTTT. Protein sequence: CASSVDPSGNTIYF. This chain uses TRBV5-4 with TRBJ1-3; D uncertain. V was shortened by 4 bases and J by 0 bases, with 8 bases between the two germline ends. Germline V gene data show CDR1 as SGHNT and CDR2 as YYREEE (reference sequence). This CDR3 is 14 amino acids long.

The chain recombines TRBV4-2 with TRBJ1-1; D remains ambiguous. This CDR3 has 14 amino acids. Germline CDR1 is LGHNA and CDR2 is YNFKEQ. Trimming left V 0 bases short and J 0 bases short, with 5 bases between. CDR3 in DNA: TGTGCCAGCAGCCAAGAGAGCATGAACACTGAAGCTTTCTTT. Protein sequence: CASSQESMNTEAFF.

The CDR3, as DNA: TGTGCCAGCAGCGTAGACTGGCGGGAGGACTACGAGCAGTACTTC. It translates to CASSVDWREDYEQYF. The chain recombines TRBV9 with TRBJ2-7, with 8 positions matching TRBD2. Per the germline V gene, CDR1 is SGDLS and CDR2 is YYNGEE. The CDR3 is 15 residues long. V lost 0 bases, J lost 3 bases, and 5 bases stayed unmatched.

V and J are TRBV30 and TRBJ2-1; 7 nucleotides line up with TRBD2. V shed 8 bases and J 0 bases; nucleotides not matched to a gene: 7. Germline V gene data show CDR1 as GTSNPN and CDR2 as SVGIG (reference sequence). The CDR3 loop spans 14 amino acids. For the CDR3, the DNA is TGTGCCAGCAGACTAGCAGGCTCCTACAATGAGCAGTTCTTC. This gives the protein CASRLAGSYNEQFF.

The chain uses TRBV6-2 or TRBV6-3 and TRBJ1-1; no definite D call. The V end lost 2 bases, the J end lost 1 base, and 11 bases lay between the germline ends. CDR3 size: 15 residues. CDR1 is MNHEY and CDR2 is SVGEGT in the germline V gene. Here the CDR3 reads CASSYRRVENTEAFF. CDR3 nucleotides: TGTGCCAGCAGTTACCGTAGGGTGGAGAACACTGAAGCTTTCTTT.

The chain links TRBV7-6 to TRBJ2-7; 8 bases line up with TRBD1. Germline lookup yields CDR1 SGHVS and CDR2 FNYEAQ. Trimming at V came to 4 bases and at J to 5 bases, leaving 10 bases not matched to a gene. This CDR3 has 15 amino acids. Here the CDR3 DNA reads TGTGCCAGCAGCTCATCCGAGACAGGGGACGACGAGCAGTACTTC. Protein product: CASSSSETGDDEQYF.

This clone is a singleton in its sample. This chain joins TRBV6-1 and TRBJ2-5; unclear D gene. Trimming removed 1 base at V and 0 bases at J, with 6 bases between. Per germline, CDR1 MNHNS and CDR2 SASEGT. This CDR3 region has 14 residues. The CDR3 DNA is TGTGCCAGCAGTGAAGTGTTCTACCAAGAGACCCAGTACTTC. Encoded protein: CASSEVFYQETQYF.

V and J are TRBV7-3 and TRBJ1-2; 10 nucleotides agree with TRBD1. Per germline, CDR1 SGHTA and CDR2 FQGTGA. The ends lost 5 bases at V and 8 bases at J; junction bases unmatched: 11. This CDR3 is built from 15 residues. The CDR3 bases are TGTGCCAGCAGCCCGGCTCCGGGACAGGGGAACGGCTACACCTTC. Translating it yields CASSPAPGQGNGYTF.

This chain uses TRBV4-1 with TRBJ2-3, with D possibly matching TRBD2 (5 bases). Trimming stripped 0 bases from V and 6 bases from J, with 13 bases between. The CDR3 runs to 15 residues. Germline V CDR1 and CDR2: MGHRA, YSYEKL. The CDR3 nucleotides read TGCGCCAGCAGCCAAGAGGGAGTCAATCAGGATACGCAGTATTTT. Encoded protein: CASSQEGVNQDTQYF.

The chain employs TRBV6-1 and TRBJ2-7, with TRBD1 matching over 10 bases. V shed 2 bases, J shed 4 bases, and the junction held 5 bases outside the gene matches. Germline CDR1 is MNHNS and CDR2 is SASEGT. CDR3 size: 15 residues. The CDR3 nucleotides read TGTGCCAGCAGTGAAAACGACAGGGGGCTGTACGAGCAGTACTTC. Amino acid sequence: CASSENDRGLYEQYF.

The rearrangement uses TRBV27 and TRBJ2-1, with TRBD2 identical over 10 bases. Germline V lookup: CDR1 MNHEY, CDR2 SMNVEV (reference sequence). The length of the CDR3 is 16 residues. The V segment lost 7 bases and the J segment 6 bases; nucleotides outside the gene matches: 12. The CDR3 nucleotides read TGTGCCAGCACCCGATCCTCTAGCGGGAGATCCAATGAGCAGTTCTTC. Protein: CASTRSSSGRSNEQFF.

V usage is TRBV2 and J usage is TRBJ1-2, with D maybe TRBD1 (5 bases). The germline CDR1 and CDR2 sequences are SNHLY and FYNNEI. V was pared by 6 bases and J by 8 bases, with 10 bases between. This CDR3 contains 11 residues. This CDR3 reads CASRPRVGYTF. CDR3 coding DNA: TGTGCCAGCAGGCCCAGGGTCGGCTACACCTTC.